This T cell receptor beta chain came from a study of blood T cell repertoires in COVID-19. Looking at the study overall: COVID-19 samples collected from the United States, Italy and Spain covered acute and convalescent phases. From T cells, B-cell-depleted T cells, or PBMCs came the material, which was cDNA or gDNA.

The CDR3 covers 15 residues. Germline trimming cut 6 bases from V and 12 bases from J; bases unmatched to any gene: 16. CDR1 is SEHNR, CDR2 FQNEAQ, per germline (reference sequence). Authors' processing steps: Amplified reference gene primers provided the basis for estimating nucleated cell counts. TCRdb's copy holds only in-frame clones and misses some; the assay was immunoSEQ multiplex PCR. V and J calls and clone size are as listed in that table; D and trimming were resolved from the DNA. The table lists fewer than 500,000 clones, 81% of them singletons. This clone was picked up a small number of times.

V and J are TRBV7-9 and TRBJ2-4; 8 bases line up with TRBD2. Sequencing was performed on peripheral blood. This sequence originates from a human donor with acute or convalescent COVID-19. The donor label of this sample is uncertain. DNA of the CDR3: TGTGCCAGCAGTTTTGGGACCGGGACTAGTGGTGCTCAGTACTTC. Translating gives CASSFGTGTSGAQYF.